These 29 T cell receptor beta chains share one sample of origin, sequenced in a study of tumor and adjacent non-tumor tissue in lung cancer. TCRbeta libraries were built with three rounds of nested PCR, modified from ARM-PCR. One entry per CDR3 protein, called by TCRdb with MiXCR from the multiplex PCR reads. This table has 55,000 to 70,000 distinct CDR3 sequences, almost 60% appearing once. This sample's RNA came from whole unsorted tissue. Input material: lung tumor tissue. These receptors originate from a man over 45 with non-small cell lung cancer.

The chain joins TRBV29-1 to TRBJ2-1, with TRBD2 matching 8 bases. Trimming at V came to 3 bases and at J to 5 bases, leaving 3 bases not matched to a gene. Per germline, CDR1 SQVTM and CDR2 ANQGSEA. The CDR3 consists of 13 residues. CDR3 sequence: CSVEAGGHNEQFF. The CDR3 DNA sequence: TGCAGCGTTGAGGCGGGAGGCCACAATGAGCAGTTCTTC.

In its sample, this clonotype ranks as medium-sized. This chain links TRBV12-3 or TRBV12-4 with TRBJ2-7; no clear D gene. V was clipped by 3 bases and J by 0 bases, with 12 bases between them. The CDR3 contains 15 residues. The CDR3 region is CASSLGRFDSYEQYF. DNA of the CDR3: TGTGCCAGCAGTTTGGGTCGGTTCGACTCCTACGAGCAGTACTTC.

This clonotype was seen ten or more times. The gene calls are TRBV19 and TRBJ2-1, with 10 bases fitting TRBD2. V lost 4 bases to trimming and J lost 5 bases; unmatched junction nucleotides: 11. The CDR3 runs 17 residues. Germline V gene sequence: CDR1 LNHDA, CDR2 SQIVND (reference sequence). This CDR3 reads CASSRRALGLADNEQFF. The CDR3 bases are TGTGCCAGTAGTAGAAGGGCCCTCGGACTAGCGGACAATGAGCAGTTCTTC.

This clonotype has ten or more counts. The chain links TRBV12-3 or TRBV12-4 to TRBJ1-6, with 7 positions matching TRBD1. This CDR3 contains 15 residues. The ends lost 6 bases at V and 6 bases at J; junction bases unmatched: 8. The CDR3 reads CASRRGQEFNSPLHF. DNA for the CDR3: TGTGCCAGCAGAAGAGGACAGGAGTTTAATTCACCCCTCCACTTT.

As to this clonotype: A much larger clone differs from this one at a single base, so this may be a read error. This chain links TRBV5-6 with TRBJ1-3; D is undetermined. The CDR3 extends over 12 amino acids. The V end was cut by 6 bases, the J end by 4 bases, with 8 bases between. CDR1 is SGHDT and CDR2 is YYEEEE in the germline V gene. In DNA form, the CDR3 reads TGTGCCAGCACTCTGAGGGGAAACACCATATATTTT. Translation gives CASTLRGNTIYF. Looking up the rest from reference TRBV5-6 and TRBJ1-3 gives the full variable domain: DAGVTQSPTHLIKTRGQQVTLRCSPKSGHDTVSWYQQALGQGPQFIFQYYEEEERQRGNFPDRFSGHQFPNYSSELNVNALLLGDSALYLCASTLRGNTIYFGEGSWLTVV.

A word on this clonotype: The junction and the germline gene differ at one end; a read error may be behind it. The V and J genes are TRBV11-2 and TRBJ1-1; D gene uncertain. The germline gives CDR1 SGHAT, CDR2 FQNNGV. CDR3 length: 15 amino acids. CDR3 sequence: CASSPWTGSDTETFF. The CDR3 region has the DNA TGTGCCAGCAGCCCCTGGACTGGCAGTGATACTGAAACTTTCTTT.

This clonotype has ten or more counts. The chain joins TRBV6-6 to TRBJ1-4; 10 bases are shared with TRBD1. The V and J ends lost 0 bases and 5 bases, in that order; junction bases with no gene match: 9. The CDR3 runs 18 residues. Per the germline V gene, CDR1 is MNHNY and CDR2 is SVGAGI (reference sequence). CDR3 DNA: TGTGCCAGCAGTTACTCGGGAGACAGGGGGCTTCCGAATGAAAAACTGTTTTTT. Translated, it gives CASSYSGDRGLPNEKLFF.

This clonotype appeared a single time. The junction shows a germline mismatch at one end, possibly a read error. V and J are TRBV11-2 and TRBJ1-1, with 7 bases lining up with TRBD1. Germline V CDR1 and CDR2: SGHAT, FQNNGV. This CDR3 has 14 residues. The CDR3 reads CACSFGQVGTEAFF. CDR3 sequence (DNA): TGTGCCTGCAGTTTCGGACAGGTGGGCACTGAAGCTTTCTTT. The full variable domain, rest sourced from reference TRBV11-2 and TRBJ1-1, is EAGVAQSPRYKIIEKRQSVAFWCNPISGHATLYWYQQILGQGPKLLIQFQNNGVVDDSQLPKDRFSAERLKGVDSTLKIQPAKLEDSAVYLCACSFGQVGTEAFFGQGTRLTVV.

V is TRBV11-3 and J is TRBJ2-1; D is perhaps TRBD1 (6 bases). Germline V gene data show CDR1 as SGHNT and CDR2 as YENEEA. This CDR3 contains 15 residues. CDR3 loop: CLSSFGPEGGNEQFF. In DNA, the CDR3 is TGTCTCAGCAGCTTTGGACCTGAAGGGGGCAATGAGCAGTTCTTC.

Regarding this clonotype: This may stem from a read error, because a much larger clone lies one nucleotide away. The chain recombines TRBV10-3 with TRBJ1-1; no reliable D call. Trimming left V 4 bases short and J 2 bases short, with 11 bases between. This CDR3 is 14 amino acids long. CDR1 and CDR2 (germline): ENHRY, SYGVKD. CDR3 DNA sequence: TGTGCCATCAGTGCCGACAAGGGAAACACTGAAGCTTTCTTT. It translates to CAISADKGNTEAFF.

Concerning this clonotype: With a much larger clone just one base away, this may be a read error. Lacking the conserved final phenylalanine or tryptophan, this CDR3 likely reflects a read error. The chain employs TRBV5-1 and TRBJ2-6; 7 bases are a match to TRBD1. The germline CDR1 and CDR2 sequences are SGHRS and YFSETQ. There are 18 residues in the CDR3. The J segment lost 0 bases and the V segment lost 2 bases, leaving 8 bases of the junction unmatched. CDR3 residues: CASSLRDSHYSGANVLTL. The DNA of the CDR3 is TGCGCCAGCAGCTTAAGGGACAGTCATTACTCTGGGGCCAACGTCCTGACTCTC.

The CDR3 region is CASSQGVRREKLFF. CDR3 in DNA: TGTGCCAGCAGCCAAGGTGTCAGGAGGGAAAAACTGTTTTTT. The rearrangement uses TRBV14 and TRBJ1-4; D is undetermined. The CDR3 has 14 amino acids. Trimming stripped 1 base from V and 8 bases from J, with 11 bases between. Germline assignment: CDR1 SGHDN and CDR2 FVKESK.

As for this clonotype: A read error may be the cause here, since a much bigger clone is one base away. This chain uses TRBV28 with TRBJ1-6; possibly TRBD1 for D (6 bases). The CDR3 sequence is 13 residues long. CDR1 is MDHEN, CDR2 SYDVKM, per germline. The CDR3 region has the DNA TGTGCTGGGGGGGCCGCCTATAATTCACCCCTCCACTTT. This codes for CAGGAAYNSPLHF.

The count of this clonotype is one. A junction end diverges from the germline sequence, so it may reflect a read error. This rearrangement joins TRBV11-1 to TRBJ1-1, with TRBD1 matching 9 bases. The CDR3 has 18 amino acids. Germline-derived CDR1 and CDR2 are SGHAT and FQDESV (reference sequence). CDR3 sequence: CASSTRLQGAGYRTEAFF. The DNA of the CDR3 is TGTGCCAGCAGCACCCGTCTACAGGGGGCTGGATACCGAACTGAAGCTTTCTTC.

The chain is built from TRBV11-1 and TRBJ2-1; the D gene is possibly TRBD1 (6 bases). In germline, CDR1 is SGHAT, CDR2 FQDESV (reference sequence). V was shortened by 3 bases and J by 5 bases, with 11 bases between the two germline ends. This CDR3 comprises 14 residues. The CDR3 region has the DNA TGTGCCAGCAGCTTGTATCGGACAGACAATGAGCAGTTCTTC. Protein sequence: CASSLYRTDNEQFF.

Notes on this clonotype: The conserved phenylalanine or tryptophan normally closing the CDR3 is absent here, so this likely arose from a read error. The rearrangement links TRBV29-1 to TRBJ2-6; no reliable D call. Germline V gene sequence: CDR1 SQVTM, CDR2 ANQGSEA. The CDR3 sequence is 14 residues long. The chain's CDR3 is CRAGELGGANVLTL. The CDR3 DNA is TGCAGGGCTGGAGAGCTCGGGGGGGCCAACGTCCTGACTCTC.

This clonotype was seen many times. The gene calls are TRBV30 and TRBJ1-2, with D possibly being TRBD1 (6 bases). The length of the CDR3 is 12 residues. The germline CDR1 and CDR2 sequences are GTSNPN and SVGIG (reference sequence). Trimming took off 4 bases at V and 7 bases at J, with 13 bases between the two ends. CDR3: CAWIHRVIGYTF. In DNA form, the CDR3 reads TGTGCCTGGATTCACAGGGTTATTGGCTACACCTTC. Looking up the rest from reference TRBV30 and TRBJ1-2 gives the full variable domain: SQTIHQWPATLVQPVGSPLSLECTVEGTSNPNLYWYRQAAGRGLQLLFYSVGIGQISSEVPQNLSASRPQDRQFILSSKKLLLSDSGFYLCAWIHRVIGYTFGSGTRLTVV.

In this sample, this clonotype turned up a few times. A much larger clone is a single base away; this may be a read error. The J gene is TRBJ2-2, the V gene TRBV12-3 or TRBV12-4; D tentatively reads TRBD1 or TRBD2 (5 bases each). V was shortened by 5 bases and J by 6 bases, with 16 bases between the two germline ends. The length of the CDR3 is 15 residues. CDR3: CASSRRDLSSGELFF. CDR3 coding DNA: TGTGCCAGCAGTCGTCGGGACCTATCCTCCGGGGAGCTGTTTTTT.

This clonotype was counted between two and nine times. Just one base apart from a much larger clone, this may be a read error. The rearrangement uses TRBV30 and TRBJ2-1, with D perhaps TRBD2 (5 bases). The CDR3 is 15 residues long. The germline V gene encodes CDR1 GTSNPN and CDR2 SVGIG (reference sequence). The CDR3: CAWGVLAGPYNEQFF. Here the CDR3 DNA reads TGTGCCTGGGGTGTACTCGCGGGTCCCTACAATGAGCAGTTCTTC.

This clonotype was seen more than once but under ten times. Sequence at one end of the junction differs from germline and may be a read error. The chain has TRBV5-1 and TRBJ2-5; D remains unclear. The CDR3 contains 12 residues. Germline assignment: CDR1 SGHRS and CDR2 YFSETQ. The CDR3 DNA reads TGCGCCTCGGGCCTCGCTGCGGAGACACAGTACTTC. This gives the protein CASGLAAETQYF. The full variable domain, completed using reference TRBV5-1 and TRBJ2-5, is KAGVTQTPRYLIKTRGQQVTLSCSPISGHRSVSWYQQTPGQGLQFLFEYFSETQRNKGNFPGRFSGRQFSNSRSEMNVSTLELGDSALYLCASGLAAETQYFGPGTRLLVL.

The chain links TRBV11-2 to TRBJ2-7; possibly TRBD2 for D (6 bases). Germline V gives CDR1 SGHAT, CDR2 FQNNGV. Trimming pared 7 bases from V and 6 bases from J, leaving 19 bases between. The CDR3 has 14 residues. CDR3 sequence: CASIPGQGLSEQYF. CDR3 bases: TGTGCCAGCATCCCGGGGCAGGGACTCTCCGAGCAGTACTTC.

The CDR3 coding sequence is TGTGCCCGCTGGGAAGTCCGGGGCAACGAGCAGTACTTC. Its protein is CARWEVRGNEQYF. The V call is TRBV6-4, the J call TRBJ2-7; possibly TRBD1 or TRBD2 for D (5 bases each). V lost 11 bases and J lost 5, with 19 bases in between. The CDR3 covers 13 residues. CDR1 is MRHNA and CDR2 is SNTAGT in the germline V gene.

Worth noting for this clonotype: This CDR3 is missing its conserved last phenylalanine or tryptophan, likely due to a read error. The J gene is TRBJ1-1, the V gene TRBV5-1; the D is unclear. Germline V gene sequence: CDR1 SGHRS, CDR2 YFSETQ. CDR3 length equals 14 residues. CDR3 sequence reads: CASSLANPNTEAFS. CDR3 sequence (DNA): TGCGCCAGCAGCTTGGCTAACCCCAACACTGAGGCTTTCTCT.

Worth noting for this clonotype: As the CDR3 is not closed by the conserved phenylalanine or tryptophan, this likely results from a read error. The rearrangement joins TRBV6-5 to TRBJ2-3; D perhaps matches TRBD2 (6 bases). With 2 bases removed from V and 0 bases from J, the gap between germline ends came to 15 bases. There are 17 residues in the CDR3. CDR1 is MNHEY, CDR2 SVGAGI, per germline. CDR3 amino acids: CASSYTRESGSTDTQYL. The CDR3 coding sequence is TGTGCCAGCAGTTACACCCGGGAGAGCGGAAGCACAGATACGCAGTATCTT.

The chain joins TRBV28 to TRBJ2-7; tentative D call: TRBD1 (6 bases). Germline V CDR1 and CDR2: MDHEN, SYDVKM. This CDR3 comprises 12 residues. Trimming stripped 10 bases from V and 5 bases from J, with 15 bases between. In DNA, the CDR3 is TGTGCCACCCCCCAGGGGTACCACGAGCAGTACTTC. This translates into CATPQGYHEQYF.

In regard to this clonotype: This sequence may be a read error, since a much larger clone differs from it by one base. The V gene is TRBV28, the J gene TRBJ2-1; D remains unclear. This CDR3 contains 13 residues. Trimming cost V 4 bases and J 3 bases, with 7 bases left between them. From germline, CDR1 is MDHEN and CDR2 SYDVKM. The CDR3: CASSSRFYNEQFF. The CDR3, as DNA: TGTGCCAGCAGTTCTAGATTCTACAATGAGCAGTTCTTC.

On this clonotype: One junction end disagrees with the germline gene, perhaps due to a read error. The rearrangement links TRBV6-6 to TRBJ2-5, with TRBD2 matching over 9 bases. CDR1 is MNHNY, CDR2 SVGAGI, per germline (reference sequence). The CDR3 loop spans 16 amino acids. This CDR3 is CASNPGLAGGLEAQYF. CDR3 bases: TGTGCCAGCAATCCGGGACTGGCGGGGGGGCTAGAGGCCCAGTACTTC.

This clonotype appeared once. This rearrangement joins TRBV12-3 or TRBV12-4 to TRBJ1-1; 8 bases are a match to TRBD1. V trimming: 3 bases; J trimming: 11 bases; junction bases outside the gene matches: 17. The CDR3 consists of 16 residues. CDR3: CASSLGSLTGATGAFF. CDR3 nucleotides: TGTGCCAGCAGTTTGGGGAGCCTGACAGGGGCCACTGGTGCTTTCTTT.

The V call is TRBV28, the J call TRBJ1-2; tentative D call: TRBD1 (6 bases). V gave up 7 bases and J gave up 4 bases, with 19 bases separating them. This CDR3 is 15 amino acids long. Germline assignment: CDR1 MDHEN and CDR2 SYDVKM. CDR3 sequence reads: CASTSGQSTGYGYTF. The DNA of the CDR3 is TGTGCCAGCACCTCCGGACAGAGTACAGGCTATGGCTACACCTTC.